These 14 T cell receptor beta chains share one sample of origin, sequenced in a study of T cell responses to AZD1222 COVID-19 vaccine. Clones were read by immunoSEQ multiplex PCR, and TCRdb kept only the in-frame ones, dropping some. In the table there are about 150,000 clones, 80% to 90% of which are singletons. Sequences were derived from peripheral blood, sampled on day 0 of AZD1222 vaccination. All receptors derive from an adult in good health.

The chain couples TRBV19 to TRBJ2-1, with D tentatively TRBD1 (6 bases). This CDR3 region has 15 residues. The germline gives CDR1 LNHDA, CDR2 SQIVND (reference sequence). The V end lost 7 bases, the J end lost 0 bases, and 13 bases lay between the germline ends. The chain's CDR3 is CASTLDRSSYNEQFF. The CDR3 DNA reads as TGTGCCAGTACCCTCGACAGGAGCTCCTACAATGAGCAGTTCTTC.

This clone was observed once. The chain joins TRBV4-3 to TRBJ2-1; 8 bases line up with TRBD2. Trimming cost V 5 bases and J 6 bases; bases outside gene matches: 12. Germline-derived CDR1 and CDR2 are LGHNA and YSLEER. This CDR3 is 16 amino acids long. The DNA of the CDR3 is TGCGCCAGCAGCTACCAGCGGGAGCTGGCGGGCAATGAGCAGTTCTTC. Amino acid sequence: CASSYQRELAGNEQFF.

This chain uses TRBV12-5 with TRBJ2-2, with a tentative D call TRBD1 (5 bases). The CDR3 loop spans 14 amino acids. The V gene's germline CDR1 is LGHNT and CDR2 FRNRAP. Deletions cut 6 bases from V and 7 bases from J, with 15 bases between. The CDR3 coding sequence is TGTGCTAGTGGGCAGGGTAACCCAAGCGGGGAGCTGTTTTTT. It yields the protein CASGQGNPSGELFF. Combining the CDR3 with reference TRBV12-5 and TRBJ2-2 gives the whole variable domain DARVTQTPRHKVTEMGQEVTMRCQPILGHNTVFWYRQTMMQGLELLAYFRNRAPLDDSGMPKDRFSAEMPDATLATLKIQPSEPRDSAVYFCASGQGNPSGELFFGEGSRLTVL.

The CDR3 nucleotides are TGTGCCATCACGCGAAGAGGGGATACCTACGAGCAGTACTTC. Its protein product is CAITRRGDTYEQYF. The V call is TRBV7-9, the J call TRBJ2-7; either TRBD1 or TRBD2 may supply D (5 bases each). CDR3 length: 14 amino acids. Trimming removed 10 bases at V and 2 bases at J, with 18 bases between. Germline lookup yields CDR1 SEHNR and CDR2 FQNEAQ (reference sequence).

The V call is TRBV28, the J call TRBJ2-6; no definite D call. The CDR3 runs to 13 residues. Germline assignment: CDR1 MDHEN and CDR2 SYDVKM. Between the trimmed V and J ends, which lost 5 bases and 4 bases, there was a span of 6 bases. In DNA form, the CDR3 reads TGTGCCAGCAGTCTACAGGGGGCCAACGTCCTGACTTTC. Its protein product is CASSLQGANVLTF.

The chain is built from TRBV5-6 and TRBJ1-3, with D uncertain. V lost 0 bases to trimming and J lost 0 bases, with 4 bases between them. CDR3 length equals 14 residues. Looked up from germline, CDR1 is SGHDT and CDR2 is YYEEEE. CDR3 region: CASSLDPSGNTIYF. The CDR3 region has the DNA TGTGCCAGCAGCTTGGATCCCTCTGGAAACACCATATATTTT.

This clone was counted a single time. This chain links TRBV12-3 or TRBV12-4 with TRBJ1-1; D gene ambiguous. The CDR3 is 13 amino acids. Trimming left V 4 bases short and J 6 bases short, with 12 bases between. This chain's CDR3 is CASSSGTLAEAFF. CDR3 in DNA: TGTGCCAGCAGTTCGGGTACATTGGCTGAAGCTTTCTTT.

The rearrangement links TRBV15 to TRBJ1-2, with D possibly matching TRBD1 (6 bases). This CDR3 has 16 amino acids. Looked up from germline, CDR1 is LNHNV and CDR2 is YYDKDF (reference sequence). V was pared by 5 bases and J by 0 bases, with 16 bases between. Here the CDR3 DNA reads TGTGCCACCAGCCCCAGGAAGGGGGAGCCTAACTATGGCTACACCTTC. Its protein product is CATSPRKGEPNYGYTF.

This clone was recorded only once. The chain combines TRBV19 with TRBJ2-5, with 11 bases that match TRBD1. CDR1 and CDR2 from the germline V gene are LNHDA and SQIVND (reference sequence). The CDR3 covers 15 residues. V trimming: 3 bases; J trimming: 5 bases; junction bases outside the gene matches: 5. The CDR3 reads CASSIGTGGGETQYF. Written as DNA, the CDR3 is TGTGCCAGTAGTATCGGGACAGGGGGAGGGGAGACCCAGTACTTC.

This clone is a singleton in its sample. The chain combines TRBV6-5 with TRBJ1-4, with a possible D match to TRBD1 (6 bases). Looked up from germline, CDR1 is MNHEY and CDR2 is SVGAGI. V gave up 6 bases and J gave up 7 bases, with 18 bases separating them. This CDR3 has 15 amino acids. The CDR3 sequence is CASRGASGFREKLFF. The DNA of the CDR3 is TGTGCCAGCAGGGGGGCCTCAGGGTTCCGTGAAAAACTGTTTTTT.

The rearrangement links TRBV3-1 (or the pseudogene TRBV3-2) to TRBJ1-1; no clear D. CDR1 is LGHDT and CDR2 is YNNKEL in the germline V gene (reference sequence). The CDR3 is 14 amino acids. V was trimmed by 1 base and J by 0 bases, leaving 6 bases between them. DNA of the CDR3: TGTGCCAGCAGCCAAGGCATTTTGAACACTGAAGCTTTCTTT. Residues: CASSQGILNTEAFF.

V usage is TRBV27 and J usage is TRBJ2-7; 10 bases line up with TRBD1. CDR1 is MNHEY, CDR2 SMNVEV, per germline (reference sequence). This CDR3 is 14 amino acids long. V trimming: 4 bases; J trimming: 6 bases; junction bases outside the gene matches: 6. This chain's CDR3 is CASSSGTGVSEQYF. In DNA, the CDR3 is TGTGCCAGCAGTTCTGGGACAGGGGTTTCCGAGCAGTACTTC.

The chain uses TRBV7-2 and TRBJ2-7, with 7 nucleotides matching TRBD1. Looked up from germline, CDR1 is SGHTA and CDR2 is FQGNSA. V gave up 5 bases and J gave up 5 bases; unmatched junction bases: 15. The CDR3 loop spans 16 amino acids. The CDR3 loop reads CASSPWVIQGKNEQYF. The CDR3 DNA sequence: TGTGCCAGCAGCCCTTGGGTCATACAGGGGAAGAACGAGCAGTACTTC.

CDR3 in amino acids: CASSLTLTGTGYTF. The CDR3 DNA follows: TGTGCCAGCAGCTTAACCCTTACGGGAACGGGCTACACCTTC. The rearrangement links TRBV7-2 to TRBJ1-2; no firm D call. Trimming removed 2 bases at V and 8 bases at J, with 15 bases between. This CDR3 spans 14 amino acids. CDR1 and CDR2 from the germline V gene are SGHTA and FQGNSA.